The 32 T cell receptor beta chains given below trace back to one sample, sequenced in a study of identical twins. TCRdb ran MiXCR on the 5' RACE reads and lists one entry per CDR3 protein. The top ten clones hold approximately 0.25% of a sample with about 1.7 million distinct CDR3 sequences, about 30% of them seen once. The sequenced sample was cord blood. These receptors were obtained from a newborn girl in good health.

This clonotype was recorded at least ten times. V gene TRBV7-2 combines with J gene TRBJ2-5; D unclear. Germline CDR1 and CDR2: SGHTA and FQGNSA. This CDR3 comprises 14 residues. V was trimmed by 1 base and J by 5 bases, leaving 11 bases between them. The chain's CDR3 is CASSLVWQSETQYF. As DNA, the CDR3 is TGTGCCAGCAGCTTAGTATGGCAATCGGAGACCCAGTACTTC.

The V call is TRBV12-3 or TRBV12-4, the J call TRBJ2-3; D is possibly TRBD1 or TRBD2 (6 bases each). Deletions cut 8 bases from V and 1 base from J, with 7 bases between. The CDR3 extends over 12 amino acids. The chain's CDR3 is CASRGRTDTQYF. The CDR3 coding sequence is TGTGCCAGCCGGGGGCGCACAGATACGCAGTATTTT.

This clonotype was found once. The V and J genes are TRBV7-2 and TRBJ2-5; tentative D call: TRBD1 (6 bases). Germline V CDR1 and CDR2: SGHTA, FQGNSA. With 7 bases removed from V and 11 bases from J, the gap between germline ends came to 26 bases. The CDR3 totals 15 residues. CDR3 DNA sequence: TGTGCCAGCACTTTTCAGGGGTTGGGGTACAATGAGCAGTACTTC. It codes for CASTFQGLGYNEQYF.

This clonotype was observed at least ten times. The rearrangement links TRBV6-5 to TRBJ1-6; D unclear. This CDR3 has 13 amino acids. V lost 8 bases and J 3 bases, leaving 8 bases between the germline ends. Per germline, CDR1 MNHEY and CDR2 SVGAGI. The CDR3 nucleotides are TGTGCCAGCCGCCGGGTCTATAATTCACCCCTCCACTTT. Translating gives CASRRVYNSPLHF.

CDR3 sequence: CASSSFRRWKGYTF. In DNA, the CDR3 is TGCGCCAGCAGCAGTTTCAGAAGGTGGAAGGGCTACACCTTC. This chain joins TRBV5-1 and TRBJ1-2; no firm D call. Germline CDR1 is SGHRS and CDR2 is YFSETQ. The CDR3 runs 14 residues. With 4 bases removed from V and 8 bases from J, the gap between germline ends came to 18 bases.

CDR3 DNA sequence: TGTGCCAGCACCCTCCGAGCGGGGGGTCCCACCTTC. This translates into CASTLRAGGPTF. The chain has TRBV28 and TRBJ1-2; D may be TRBD1 (5 bases). Per germline, CDR1 MDHEN and CDR2 SYDVKM. CDR3 length: 12 amino acids. The V end was cut by 7 bases, the J end by 13 bases, with 19 bases between.

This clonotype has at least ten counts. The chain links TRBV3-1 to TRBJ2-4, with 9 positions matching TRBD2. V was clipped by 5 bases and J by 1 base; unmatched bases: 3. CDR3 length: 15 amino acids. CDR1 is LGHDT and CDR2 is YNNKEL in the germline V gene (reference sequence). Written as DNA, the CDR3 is TGTGCCAGCAGCTTAGCGGGAGCCGCCAAAAACATTCAGTACTTC. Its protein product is CASSLAGAAKNIQYF. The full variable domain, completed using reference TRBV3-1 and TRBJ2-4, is DTAVSQTPKYLVTQMGNDKSIKCEQNLGHDTMYWYKQDSKKFLKIMFSYNNKELIINETVPNRFSPKSPDKAHLNLHINSLELGDSAVYFCASSLAGAAKNIQYFGAGTRLSVL.

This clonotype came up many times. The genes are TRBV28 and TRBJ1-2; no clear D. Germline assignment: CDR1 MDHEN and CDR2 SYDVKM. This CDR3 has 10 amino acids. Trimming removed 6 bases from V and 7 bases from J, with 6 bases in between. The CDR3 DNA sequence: TGTGCCAGCAGCCGTGGTGGCTACACCTTC. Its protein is CASSRGGYTF.

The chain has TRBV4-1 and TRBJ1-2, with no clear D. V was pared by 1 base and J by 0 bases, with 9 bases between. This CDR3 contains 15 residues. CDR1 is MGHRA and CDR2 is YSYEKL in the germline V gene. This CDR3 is CASSQGGIANYGYTF. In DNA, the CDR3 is TGCGCCAGCAGCCAAGGCGGGATAGCTAACTATGGCTACACCTTC.

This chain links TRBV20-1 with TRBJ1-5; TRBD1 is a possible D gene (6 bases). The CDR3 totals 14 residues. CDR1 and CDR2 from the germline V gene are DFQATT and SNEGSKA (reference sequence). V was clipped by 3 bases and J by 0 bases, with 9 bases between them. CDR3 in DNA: TGCAGTGCTAGTGAGGGGGGTAGCAATCAGCCCCAGCATTTT. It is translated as CSASEGGSNQPQHF.

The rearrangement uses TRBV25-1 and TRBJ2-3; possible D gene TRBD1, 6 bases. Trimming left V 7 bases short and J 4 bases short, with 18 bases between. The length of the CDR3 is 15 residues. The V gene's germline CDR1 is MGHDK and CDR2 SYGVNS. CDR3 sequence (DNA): TGTGCCAGCACCTCCCGAACGTCAGGGGCAGATACGCAGTATTTT. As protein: CASTSRTSGADTQYF.

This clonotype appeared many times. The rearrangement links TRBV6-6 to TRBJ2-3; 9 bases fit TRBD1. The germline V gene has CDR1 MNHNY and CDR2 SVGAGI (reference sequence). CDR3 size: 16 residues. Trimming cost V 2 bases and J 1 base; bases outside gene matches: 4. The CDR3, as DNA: TGTGCCAGCAGTTACGGGACAGGGATCGGCACAGATACGCAGTATTTT. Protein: CASSYGTGIGTDTQYF.

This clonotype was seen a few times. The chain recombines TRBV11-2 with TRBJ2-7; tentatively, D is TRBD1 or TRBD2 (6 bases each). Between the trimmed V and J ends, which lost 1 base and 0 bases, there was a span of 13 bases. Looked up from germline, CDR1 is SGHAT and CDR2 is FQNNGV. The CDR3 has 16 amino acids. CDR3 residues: CASSLGKGGGSYEQYF. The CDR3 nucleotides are TGTGCCAGCAGCTTAGGAAAGGGGGGAGGCTCCTACGAGCAGTACTTC. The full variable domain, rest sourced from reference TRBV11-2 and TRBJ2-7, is EAGVAQSPRYKIIEKRQSVAFWCNPISGHATLYWYQQILGQGPKLLIQFQNNGVVDDSQLPKDRFSAERLKGVDSTLKIQPAKLEDSAVYLCASSLGKGGGSYEQYFGPGTRLTVT.

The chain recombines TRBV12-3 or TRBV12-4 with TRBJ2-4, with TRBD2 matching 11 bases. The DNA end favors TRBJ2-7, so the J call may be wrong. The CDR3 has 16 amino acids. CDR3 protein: CASSGRLAGLIPEQYF. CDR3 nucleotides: TGTGCCAGCAGCGGGAGACTAGCGGGACTCATTCCCGAGCAGTACTTC.

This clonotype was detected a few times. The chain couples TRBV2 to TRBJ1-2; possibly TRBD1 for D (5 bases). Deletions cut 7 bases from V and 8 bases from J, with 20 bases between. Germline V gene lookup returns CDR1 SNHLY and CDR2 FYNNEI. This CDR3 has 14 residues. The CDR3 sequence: CASITDRGLGGYTF. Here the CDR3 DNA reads TGTGCCAGCATCACCGATAGGGGTCTGGGGGGCTACACCTTC.

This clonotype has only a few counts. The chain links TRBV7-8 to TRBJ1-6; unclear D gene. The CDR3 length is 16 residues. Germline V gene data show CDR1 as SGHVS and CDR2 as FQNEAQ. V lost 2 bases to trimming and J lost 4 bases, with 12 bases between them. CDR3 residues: CASSLKRTFYNSPLHF. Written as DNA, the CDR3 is TGTGCCAGCAGCTTAAAGAGGACTTTTTATAATTCACCCCTCCACTTT.

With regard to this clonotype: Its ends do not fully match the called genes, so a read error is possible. As DNA, the CDR3 is TGCACCAGCAGCTTCAGGGCACCCGGGGAGCTGTTTTTT. Amino acids: CTSSFRAPGELFF. This sequence joins TRBV5-1 and TRBJ2-2; TRBD1 is a possible D gene (5 bases). Per germline, CDR1 SGHRS and CDR2 YFSETQ. This CDR3 region has 13 residues.

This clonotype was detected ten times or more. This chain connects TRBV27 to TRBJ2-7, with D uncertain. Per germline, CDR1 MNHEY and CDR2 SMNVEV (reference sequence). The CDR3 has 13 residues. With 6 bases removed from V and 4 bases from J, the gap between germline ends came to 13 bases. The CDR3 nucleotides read TGTGCCAGCAGCGCAGCTCCCCTATACGAGCAGTACTTC. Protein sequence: CASSAAPLYEQYF.

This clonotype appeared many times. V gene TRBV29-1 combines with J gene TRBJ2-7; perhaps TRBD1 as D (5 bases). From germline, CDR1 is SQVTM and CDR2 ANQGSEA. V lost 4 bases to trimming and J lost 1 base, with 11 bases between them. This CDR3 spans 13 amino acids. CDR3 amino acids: CSVGFQGSYEQYF. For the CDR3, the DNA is TGCAGCGTTGGGTTTCAGGGATCCTACGAGCAGTACTTC.

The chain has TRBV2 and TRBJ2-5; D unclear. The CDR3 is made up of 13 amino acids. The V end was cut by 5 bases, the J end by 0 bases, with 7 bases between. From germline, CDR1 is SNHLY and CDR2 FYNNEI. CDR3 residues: CASSWLDQETQYF. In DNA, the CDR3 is TGTGCCAGCAGTTGGCTAGACCAAGAGACCCAGTACTTC. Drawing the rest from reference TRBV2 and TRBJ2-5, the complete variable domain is EPEVTQTPSHQVTQMGQEVILRCVPISNHLYFYWYRQILGQKVEFLVSFYNNEISEKSEIFDDQFSVERPDGSNFTLKIRSTKLEDSAMYFCASSWLDQETQYFGPGTRLLVL.

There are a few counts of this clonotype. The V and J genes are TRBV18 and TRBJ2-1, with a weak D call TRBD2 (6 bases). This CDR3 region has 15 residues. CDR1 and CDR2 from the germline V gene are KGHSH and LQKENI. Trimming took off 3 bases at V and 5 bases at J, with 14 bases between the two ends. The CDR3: CASSPSWGGNNEQFF. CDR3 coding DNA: TGTGCCAGCTCACCCTCCTGGGGCGGGAACAATGAGCAGTTCTTC.

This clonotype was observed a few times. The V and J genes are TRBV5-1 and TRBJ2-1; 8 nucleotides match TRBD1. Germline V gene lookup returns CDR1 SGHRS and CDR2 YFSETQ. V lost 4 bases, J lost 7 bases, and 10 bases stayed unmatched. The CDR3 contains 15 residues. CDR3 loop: CASSPITGGPNEQFF. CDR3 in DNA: TGCGCCAGCAGCCCGATTACAGGGGGTCCGAATGAGCAGTTCTTC.

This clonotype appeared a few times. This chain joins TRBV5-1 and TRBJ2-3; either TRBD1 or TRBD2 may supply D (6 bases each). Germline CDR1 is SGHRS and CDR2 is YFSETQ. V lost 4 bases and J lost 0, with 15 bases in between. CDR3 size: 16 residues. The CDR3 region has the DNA TGCGCCAGCAGCCCCCTTGGGGGGCCCAGCACAGATACGCAGTATTTT. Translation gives CASSPLGGPSTDTQYF.

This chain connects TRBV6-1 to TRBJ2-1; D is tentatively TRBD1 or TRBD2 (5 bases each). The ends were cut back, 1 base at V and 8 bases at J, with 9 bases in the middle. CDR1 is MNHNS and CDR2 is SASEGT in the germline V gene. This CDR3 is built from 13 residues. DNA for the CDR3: TGTGCCAGCAGTGAAGGGACGGGACATGAGCAGTTCTTC. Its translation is CASSEGTGHEQFF.

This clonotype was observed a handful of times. CDR3 sequence (DNA): TGCGCCAGCAGCTTGGATGGACAGGCAAATTCACCCCTCCACTTT. It specifies CASSLDGQANSPLHF. V usage is TRBV5-1 and J usage is TRBJ1-6; 7 bases map to TRBD1. Trimming cost V 0 bases and J 7 bases; bases outside gene matches: 4. CDR1 and CDR2 (germline): SGHRS, YFSETQ. The CDR3 spans 15 residues.

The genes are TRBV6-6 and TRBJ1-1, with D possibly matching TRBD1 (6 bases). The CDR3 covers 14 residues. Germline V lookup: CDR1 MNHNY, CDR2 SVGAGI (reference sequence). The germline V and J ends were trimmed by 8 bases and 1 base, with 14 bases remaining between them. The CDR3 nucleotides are TGTGCCAGCGTAAGGGGGTTAGGGAACACTGAAGCTTTCTTT. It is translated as CASVRGLGNTEAFF.

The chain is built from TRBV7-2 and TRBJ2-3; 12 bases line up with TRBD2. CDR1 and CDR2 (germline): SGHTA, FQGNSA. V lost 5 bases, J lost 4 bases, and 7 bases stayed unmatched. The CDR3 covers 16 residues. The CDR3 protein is CASSPDRLAGADTQYF. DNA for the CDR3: TGTGCCAGCAGCCCCGATCGACTAGCGGGAGCAGATACGCAGTATTTT.

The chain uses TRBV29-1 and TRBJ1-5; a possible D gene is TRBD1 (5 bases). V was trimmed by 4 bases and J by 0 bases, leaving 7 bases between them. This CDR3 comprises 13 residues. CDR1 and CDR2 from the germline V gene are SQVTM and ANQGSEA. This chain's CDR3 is CSVAGDSNQPQHF. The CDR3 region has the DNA TGCAGCGTTGCGGGGGATAGCAATCAGCCCCAGCATTTT.

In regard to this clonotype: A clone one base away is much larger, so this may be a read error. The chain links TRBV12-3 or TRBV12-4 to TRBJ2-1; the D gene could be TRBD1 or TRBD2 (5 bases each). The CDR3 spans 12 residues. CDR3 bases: TGTGCCAGCACCGGGGCCTACAATGAGCAGTCCTTC. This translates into CASTGAYNEQSF.

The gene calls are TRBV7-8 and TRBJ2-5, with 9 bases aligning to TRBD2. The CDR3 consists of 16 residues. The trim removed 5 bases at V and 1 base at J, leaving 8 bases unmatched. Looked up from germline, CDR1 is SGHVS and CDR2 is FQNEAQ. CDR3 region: CASSPDRLAVQETQYF. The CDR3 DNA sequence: TGTGCCAGCAGCCCAGACCGACTAGCGGTCCAAGAGACCCAGTACTTC.

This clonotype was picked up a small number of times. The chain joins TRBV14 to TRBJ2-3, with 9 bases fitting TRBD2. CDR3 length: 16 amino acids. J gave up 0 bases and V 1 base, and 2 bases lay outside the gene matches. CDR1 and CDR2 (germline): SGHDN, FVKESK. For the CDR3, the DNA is TGTGCCAGCAGCCAAGCTAGCGGGACTAGCACAGATACGCAGTATTTT. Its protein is CASSQASGTSTDTQYF.

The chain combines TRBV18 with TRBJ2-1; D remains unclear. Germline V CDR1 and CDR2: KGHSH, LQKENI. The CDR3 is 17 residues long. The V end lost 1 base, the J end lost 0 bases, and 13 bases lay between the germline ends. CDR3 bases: TGTGCCAGCTCACCACGACCGGTCGGCGTCTCCTACAATGAGCAGTTCTTC. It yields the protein CASSPRPVGVSYNEQFF.